This TCR beta chain appears in the sequencing data of a study of cytomegalovirus exposure and HLA in healthy donors. Study-wide points: The productive fraction for most TCR beta V segments was about 90% or about 30% in an earlier analysis.

The CDR3 has 14 amino acids. With V trimmed by 2 bases and J by 1 base, 2 bases remained unmatched. CDR1 LNHDA and CDR2 SQIVND come from the germline V gene (reference sequence). Participants comprised healthy donors of bone marrow. To note about this clone: Its antigen is as yet unknown.

Primers: 60 Vbeta forward and 13 Jbeta reverse. Profiled with immunoSEQ multiplex PCR; TCRdb holds only in-frame clones, not every one. The sample data list under 130,000 clones. This sequence was found in a man in his fifties or sixties in good health and CMV-seronegative. V gene TRBV19 combines with J gene TRBJ2-7, with 7 bases that match TRBD1. Sequencing used PBMCs. CDR3 coding DNA: TGTGCCAGTAGTATAAGGGACAGTTCCTACGAGCAGTACTTC. This sequence encodes CASSIRDSSYEQYF. Together with reference TRBV19 and TRBJ2-7, the CDR3 gives the full variable domain: DGGITQSPKYLFRKEGQNVTLSCEQNLNHDAMYWYRQDPGQGLRLIYYSQIVNDFQKGDIAEGYSVSREKKESFPLTVTSAQKNPTAFYLCASSIRDSSYEQYFGPGTRLTVT.